The 3 T cell receptor beta chains below were found in one sample sequenced in a study of T cell repertoires in cytomegalovirus infection. Which antigens these TCRs recognize remains unknown. One entry per CDR3 protein, called by TCRdb with MiXCR from the reads. The repertoire has about 830,000 distinct CDR3 sequences, over 25% of them found once; the top ten carry 9.5% to 15%. The material sequenced was cultured CD8+ T cells from PBMCs, taken from culture after CMV antigen stimulation. Source of these receptors: a human donor in good health (CMV status not recorded). Some clones in this sample may be carry-over from other donors' samples.

This clonotype appeared a few times. The chain carries TRBV27 and TRBJ1-1; the match to TRBD1 covers 7 bases. Germline V gene sequence: CDR1 MNHEY, CDR2 SMNVEV (reference sequence). J gave up 0 bases and V 0 bases, and 4 bases lay outside the gene matches. The CDR3 loop spans 16 amino acids. The CDR3 loop is CASSLSGRGMNTEAFF. CDR3 sequence (DNA): TGTGCCAGCAGTTTATCTGGCAGGGGGATGAACACTGAAGCTTTCTTT.

This clonotype has just a few counts. V usage is TRBV25-1 and J usage is TRBJ1-1; the D gene is possibly TRBD1 (5 bases). Germline V gene data show CDR1 as MGHDK and CDR2 as SYGVNS. CDR3 length equals 15 residues. With 7 bases removed from V and 1 base from J, the gap between germline ends came to 16 bases. The CDR3 is CASMWRVGGNTEAFF. The CDR3 DNA reads TGTGCCAGCATGTGGAGAGTCGGGGGGAACACTGAAGCTTTCTTT.

The rearrangement links TRBV7-6 to TRBJ2-5; 7 bases align to TRBD2. This CDR3 contains 16 residues. CDR1 is SGHVS, CDR2 FNYEAQ, per germline. V lost 4 bases and J lost 5; bases outside the gene matches: 13. CDR3 protein: CASSSSAGGGRETQYF. CDR3 coding DNA: TGTGCCAGCAGCTCCTCTGCTGGCGGGGGAAGGGAGACCCAGTACTTC.